The source of this TCR beta chain is a study of cytomegalovirus exposure and HLA in healthy donors (TCRdb year 2017). For the study in its entirety: The 550 to 750 repertoires of the first cohort and the 120 or so validation repertoires were produced on the same platform, according to a later analysis. The study aimed to test whether signatures of past pathogen exposure could be identified by cataloging public T cell receptors. To predict cytomegalovirus infection status, the study combined high-throughput TCR immunosequencing, statistical association of individual TCRs with disease status, and machine learning. In addition to the first cohort of 650 to 750 subjects, a separate validation cohort of approximately 130 different subjects was used. Findings and caveats that apply to the study as a whole: A later analysis found that TCRs clustered in the first cohort also tended to co-occur in the roughly 120 validation repertoires, with 94% of cluster scores above 0. The classifier was reported to diagnose cytomegalovirus status with high specificity and sensitivity in both the original cohort and the validation cohort. The study listed 164 TCR beta chains as associated with cytomegalovirus. While some public TCRs were present in many individuals, most TCR sequences turned up only very rarely across donors. A later analysis had no HLA typing for the validation cohort, so co-occurrence there was scored across all 110 or so repertoires. In vitro tests confirmed that three of the cytomegalovirus-associated TCR beta chains recognize cytomegalovirus antigens. According to the authors, the approach could potentially be generalized to other disease states and immunological phenotypes.

Libraries were constructed by the immunoSEQ multiplex PCR assay. As for the authors' bioinformatics: A statistical classification framework was built for diagnosing cytomegalovirus status from the catalog of TCR beta chain sequences. The immuneACCESS repertoire file appears here via TCRdb, limited to in-frame rearrangements. These files lack a portion of the clones; in checked studies, under half of the deficit traces to unresolved V genes, and the cause of the others is not known. That table furnishes V, J and clone size, whereas the DNA furnished D and trimming. This sample gives some 150,000 clones in total; approximately 86% of them show up just once. The ten biggest clones cover roughly 4.3% of the sample. The cysteine opens and the phenylalanine closes a CDR3 of 15 amino acids. The DNA shown is the 45-base CDR3, in frame from base 1. V is clipped by 7 bases and J by 3 bases, and the sequence between their germline boundaries is 18 bases long. The germline V gene specifies SNHLY as CDR1 and FYNNEI as CDR2.

Donors formed part of the validation cohort, which comprised 120 subjects and was distinct from the first cohort of 550 to 850 subjects. This clone was seen once. What this receptor recognizes is not known. No base qualities exist here, and no much larger clone lies one base off it. The specimen sequenced was PBMCs. This receptor was obtained from a man between 18 and 35 years old in good health and CMV-seropositive. Recombination linked TRBV2 to TRBJ1-1, with no confidently assigned D gene. DNA sequence: TGTGCCAGCACCGGCCCTCCGGGAAGGGACACTGAAGCTTTCTTT. Its coded protein is CASTGPPGRDTEAFF.